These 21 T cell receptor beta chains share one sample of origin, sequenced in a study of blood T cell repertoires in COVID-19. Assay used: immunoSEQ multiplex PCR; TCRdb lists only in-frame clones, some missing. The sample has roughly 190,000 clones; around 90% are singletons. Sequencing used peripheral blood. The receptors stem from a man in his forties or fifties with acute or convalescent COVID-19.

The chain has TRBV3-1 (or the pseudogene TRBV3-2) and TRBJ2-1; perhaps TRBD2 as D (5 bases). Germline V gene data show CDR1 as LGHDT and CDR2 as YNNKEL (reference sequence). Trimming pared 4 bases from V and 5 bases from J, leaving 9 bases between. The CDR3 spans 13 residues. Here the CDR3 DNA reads TGTGCCAGCAGCCGGGAGACCCACAATGAGCAGTTCTTC. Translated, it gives CASSRETHNEQFF.

The chain's CDR3 is CASSFGSGGTDTQYF. CDR3 nucleotide sequence: TGTGCCAGCAGCTTTGGTAGCGGGGGCACAGATACGCAGTATTTT. The chain joins TRBV5-4 to TRBJ2-3; 8 nucleotides align to TRBD2. This CDR3 spans 15 amino acids. The trim removed 2 bases at V and 1 base at J, leaving 3 bases unmatched. Per the germline V gene, CDR1 is SGHNT and CDR2 is YYREEE (reference sequence).

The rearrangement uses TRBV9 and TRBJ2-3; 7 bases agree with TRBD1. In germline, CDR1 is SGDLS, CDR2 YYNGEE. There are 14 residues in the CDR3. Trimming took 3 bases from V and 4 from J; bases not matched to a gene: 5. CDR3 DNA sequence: TGTGCCAGCAGCGATAGGACAGGCCCAGATACGCAGTATTTT. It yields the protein CASSDRTGPDTQYF.

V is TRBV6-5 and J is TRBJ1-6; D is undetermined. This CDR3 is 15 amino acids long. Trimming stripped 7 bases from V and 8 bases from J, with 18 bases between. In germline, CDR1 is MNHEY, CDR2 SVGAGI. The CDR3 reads CASNPEGRGYSPLHF. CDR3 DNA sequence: TGTGCCAGCAACCCAGAAGGTCGGGGATATTCACCCCTCCACTTT.

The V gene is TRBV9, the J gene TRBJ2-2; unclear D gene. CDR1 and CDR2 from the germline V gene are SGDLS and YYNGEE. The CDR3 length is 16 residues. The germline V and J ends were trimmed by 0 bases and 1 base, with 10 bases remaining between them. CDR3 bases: TGTGCCAGCAGCGTAGCGACCGACTGGAACACCGGGGAGCTGTTTTTT. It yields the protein CASSVATDWNTGELFF.

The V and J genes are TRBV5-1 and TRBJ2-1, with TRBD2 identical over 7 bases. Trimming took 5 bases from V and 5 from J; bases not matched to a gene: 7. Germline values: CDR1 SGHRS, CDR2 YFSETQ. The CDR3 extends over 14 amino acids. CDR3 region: CASRLAISNNEQFF. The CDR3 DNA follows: TGCGCCAGCAGACTAGCGATTAGTAACAATGAGCAGTTCTTC.

The CDR3 coding sequence is TGTGCCAGCAGCTCAAACGGGTTCTACGAGCAGTACTTC. It encodes CASSSNGFYEQYF. The rearrangement uses TRBV3-1 (or the pseudogene TRBV3-2) and TRBJ2-7; D is uncertain. Germline V gives CDR1 LGHDT, CDR2 YNNKEL (reference sequence). CDR3 length: 13 residues. With 5 bases removed from V and 3 bases from J, the gap between germline ends came to 11 bases.

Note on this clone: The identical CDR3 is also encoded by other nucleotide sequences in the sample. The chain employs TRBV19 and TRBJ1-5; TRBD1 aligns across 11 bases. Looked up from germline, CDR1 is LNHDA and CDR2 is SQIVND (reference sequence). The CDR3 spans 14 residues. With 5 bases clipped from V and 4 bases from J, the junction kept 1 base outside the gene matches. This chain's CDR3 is CASSGTGGNQPQHF. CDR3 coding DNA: TGTGCCAGTAGTGGGACAGGGGGGAATCAGCCCCAGCATTTT.

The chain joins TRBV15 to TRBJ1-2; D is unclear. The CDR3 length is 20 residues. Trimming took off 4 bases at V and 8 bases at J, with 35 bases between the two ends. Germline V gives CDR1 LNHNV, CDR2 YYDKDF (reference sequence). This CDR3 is CATSTRRIPRGLRPLGGYTF. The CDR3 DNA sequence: TGTGCCACCAGCACCAGACGTATCCCGAGAGGGCTTCGGCCGTTGGGCGGCTACACCTTC.

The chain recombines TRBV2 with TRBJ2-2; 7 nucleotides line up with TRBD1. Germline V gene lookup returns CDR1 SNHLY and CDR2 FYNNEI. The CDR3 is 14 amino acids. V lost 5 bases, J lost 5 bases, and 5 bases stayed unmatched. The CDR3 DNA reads TGTGCCAGCAGTTCAAACAGGGGAACCGGGGAGCTGTTTTTT. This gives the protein CASSSNRGTGELFF.

CDR3 nucleotide sequence: TGTGCCAGCAGTTTACAGATTCGGGACTACACCTTC. It encodes CASSLQIRDYTF. This rearrangement joins TRBV27 to TRBJ1-2; D is unclear. The germline V gene has CDR1 MNHEY and CDR2 SMNVEV (reference sequence). The CDR3 spans 12 residues. The V end was cut by 2 bases, the J end by 10 bases, with 11 bases between.

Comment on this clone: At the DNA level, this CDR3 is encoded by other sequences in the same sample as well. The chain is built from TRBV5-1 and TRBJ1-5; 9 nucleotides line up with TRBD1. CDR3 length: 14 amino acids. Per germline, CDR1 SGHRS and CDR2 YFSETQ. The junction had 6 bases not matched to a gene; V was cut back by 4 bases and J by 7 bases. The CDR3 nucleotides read TGCGCCAGCAGCCCGGGACAGGGTGAACAGCCCCAGCATTTT. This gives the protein CASSPGQGEQPQHF. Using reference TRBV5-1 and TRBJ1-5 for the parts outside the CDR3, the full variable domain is KAGVTQTPRYLIKTRGQQVTLSCSPISGHRSVSWYQQTPGQGLQFLFEYFSETQRNKGNFPGRFSGRQFSNSRSEMNVSTLELGDSALYLCASSPGQGEQPQHFGDGTRLSIL.

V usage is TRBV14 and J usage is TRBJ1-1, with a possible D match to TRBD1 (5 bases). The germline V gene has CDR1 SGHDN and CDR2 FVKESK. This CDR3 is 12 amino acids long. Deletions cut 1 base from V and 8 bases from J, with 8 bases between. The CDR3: CASSQGWGEAFF. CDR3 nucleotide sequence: TGTGCCAGCAGCCAAGGCTGGGGCGAAGCTTTCTTT.

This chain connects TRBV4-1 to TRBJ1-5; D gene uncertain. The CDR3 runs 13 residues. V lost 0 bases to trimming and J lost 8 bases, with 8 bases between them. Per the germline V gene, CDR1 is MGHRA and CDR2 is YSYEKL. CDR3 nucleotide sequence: TGCGCCAGCAGCCAAGATCGGAGGGAGCCCCAGCATTTT. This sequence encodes CASSQDRREPQHF.

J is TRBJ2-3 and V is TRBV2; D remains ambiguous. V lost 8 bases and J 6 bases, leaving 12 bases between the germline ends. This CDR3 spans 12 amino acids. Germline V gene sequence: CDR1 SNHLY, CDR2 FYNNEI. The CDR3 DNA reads TGTGCCAGCGCTACTTCCTCCGATACGCAGTATTTT. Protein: CASATSSDTQYF.

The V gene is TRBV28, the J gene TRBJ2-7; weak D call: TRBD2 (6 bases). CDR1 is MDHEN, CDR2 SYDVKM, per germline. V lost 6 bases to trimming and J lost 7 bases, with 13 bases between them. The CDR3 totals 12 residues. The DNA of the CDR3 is TGTGCCAGCAGGGGGGACTCGCAGGAGCAGTACTTC. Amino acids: CASRGDSQEQYF.

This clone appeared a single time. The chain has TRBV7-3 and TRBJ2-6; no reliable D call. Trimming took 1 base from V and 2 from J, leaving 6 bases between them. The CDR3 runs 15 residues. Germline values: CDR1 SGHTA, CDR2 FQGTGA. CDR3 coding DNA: TGTGCCAGCAGCTTAAAACAACCTGGGGCCAACGTCCTGACTTTC. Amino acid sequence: CASSLKQPGANVLTF.

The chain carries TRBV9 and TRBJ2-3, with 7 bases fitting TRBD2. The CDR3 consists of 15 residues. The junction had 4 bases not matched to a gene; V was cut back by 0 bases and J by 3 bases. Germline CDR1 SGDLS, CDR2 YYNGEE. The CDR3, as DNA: TGTGCCAGCAGCGTAGTTGGCGGGAGAACAGATACGCAGTATTTT. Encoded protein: CASSVVGGRTDTQYF.

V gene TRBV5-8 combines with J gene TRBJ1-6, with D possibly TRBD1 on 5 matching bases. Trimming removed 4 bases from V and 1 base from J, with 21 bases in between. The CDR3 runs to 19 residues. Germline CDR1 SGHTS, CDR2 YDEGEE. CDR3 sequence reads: CASSIRRGRAASYNSPLHF. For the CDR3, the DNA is TGTGCCAGCAGCATCAGGAGGGGACGGGCAGCTTCCTATAATTCACCCCTCCACTTT. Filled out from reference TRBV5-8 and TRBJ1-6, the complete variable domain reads EAGVTQSPTHLIKTRGQQATLRCSPISGHTSVYWYQQALGLGLQFLLWYDEGEERNRGNFPPRFSGRQFPNYSSELNVNALELEDSALYLCASSIRRGRAASYNSPLHFGNGTRLTVT.

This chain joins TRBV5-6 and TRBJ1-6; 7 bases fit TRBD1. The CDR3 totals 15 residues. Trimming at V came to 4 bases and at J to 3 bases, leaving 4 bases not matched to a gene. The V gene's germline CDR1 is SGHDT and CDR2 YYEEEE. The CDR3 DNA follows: TGTGCCAGCAGCCCCAGACAGGGCTATAATTCACCCCTCCACTTT. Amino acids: CASSPRQGYNSPLHF.

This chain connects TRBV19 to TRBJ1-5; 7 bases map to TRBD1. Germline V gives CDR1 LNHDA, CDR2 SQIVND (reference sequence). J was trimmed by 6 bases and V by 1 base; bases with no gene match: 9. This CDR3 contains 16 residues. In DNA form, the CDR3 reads TGTGCCAGTAGTATAGGCCAGGGGGGCCTCATTCAGCCCCAGCATTTT. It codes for CASSIGQGGLIQPQHF.